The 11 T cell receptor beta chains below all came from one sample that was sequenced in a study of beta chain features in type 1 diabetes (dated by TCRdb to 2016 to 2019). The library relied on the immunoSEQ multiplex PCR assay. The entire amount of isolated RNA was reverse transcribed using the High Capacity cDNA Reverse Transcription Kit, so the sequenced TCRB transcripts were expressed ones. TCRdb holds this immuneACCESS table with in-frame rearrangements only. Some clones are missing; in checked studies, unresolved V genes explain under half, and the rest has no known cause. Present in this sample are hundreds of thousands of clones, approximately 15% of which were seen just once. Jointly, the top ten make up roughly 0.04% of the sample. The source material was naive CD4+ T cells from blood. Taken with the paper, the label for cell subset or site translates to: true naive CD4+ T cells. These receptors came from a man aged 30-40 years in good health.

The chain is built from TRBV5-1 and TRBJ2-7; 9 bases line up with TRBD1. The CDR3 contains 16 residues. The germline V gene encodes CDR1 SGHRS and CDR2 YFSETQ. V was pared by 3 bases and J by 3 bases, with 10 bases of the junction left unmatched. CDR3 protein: CASSSNPGTGNYEQYF. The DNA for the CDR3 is TGCGCCAGCAGCTCCAACCCCGGGACAGGGAACTACGAGCAGTACTTC.

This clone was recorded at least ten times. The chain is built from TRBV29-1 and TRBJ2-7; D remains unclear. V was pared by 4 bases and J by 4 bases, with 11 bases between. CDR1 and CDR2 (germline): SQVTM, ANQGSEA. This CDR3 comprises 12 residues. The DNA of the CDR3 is TGCAGCGTTGTTGGGAATTCATACGAGCAGTACTTC. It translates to CSVVGNSYEQYF.

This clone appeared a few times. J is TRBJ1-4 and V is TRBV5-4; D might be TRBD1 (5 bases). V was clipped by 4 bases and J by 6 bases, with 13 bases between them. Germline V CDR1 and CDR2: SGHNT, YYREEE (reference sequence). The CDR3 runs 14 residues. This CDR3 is CASSLDSHDEKLFF. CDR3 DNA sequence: TGTGCCAGCAGCCTCGACAGCCATGATGAAAAACTGTTTTTT.

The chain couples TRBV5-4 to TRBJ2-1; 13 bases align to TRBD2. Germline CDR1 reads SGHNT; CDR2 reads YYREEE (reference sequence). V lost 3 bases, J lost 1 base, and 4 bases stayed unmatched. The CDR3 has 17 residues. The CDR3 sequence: CASSYGLAGASYNEQFF. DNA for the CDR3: TGTGCCAGCAGCTACGGACTAGCGGGGGCTTCCTACAATGAGCAGTTCTTC.

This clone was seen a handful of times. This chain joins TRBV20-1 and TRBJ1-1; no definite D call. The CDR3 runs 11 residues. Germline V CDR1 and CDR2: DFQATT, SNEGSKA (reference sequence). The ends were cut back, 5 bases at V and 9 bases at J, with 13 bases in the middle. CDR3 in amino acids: CSADAGSQAFF. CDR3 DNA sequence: TGCAGTGCTGATGCCGGGTCCCAAGCTTTCTTT.

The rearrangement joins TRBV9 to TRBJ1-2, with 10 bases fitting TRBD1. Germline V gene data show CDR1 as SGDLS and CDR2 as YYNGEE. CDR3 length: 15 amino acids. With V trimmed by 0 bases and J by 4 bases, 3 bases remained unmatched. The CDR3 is CASSVGRTGGYGYTF. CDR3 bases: TGTGCCAGCAGCGTAGGACGGACAGGGGGCTATGGCTACACCTTC. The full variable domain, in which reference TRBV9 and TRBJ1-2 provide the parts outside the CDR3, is DSGVTQTPKHLITATGQRVTLRCSPRSGDLSVYWYQQSLDQGLQFLIQYYNGEERAKGNILERFSAQQFPDLHSELNLSSLELGDSALYFCASSVGRTGGYGYTFGSGTRLTVV.

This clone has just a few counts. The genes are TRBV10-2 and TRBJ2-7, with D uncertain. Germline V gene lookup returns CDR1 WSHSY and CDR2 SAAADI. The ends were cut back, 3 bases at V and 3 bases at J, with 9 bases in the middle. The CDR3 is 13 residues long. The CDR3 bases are TGCGCCAGCAGTGACAATAGCCACTACGAGCAGTACTTC. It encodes CASSDNSHYEQYF.

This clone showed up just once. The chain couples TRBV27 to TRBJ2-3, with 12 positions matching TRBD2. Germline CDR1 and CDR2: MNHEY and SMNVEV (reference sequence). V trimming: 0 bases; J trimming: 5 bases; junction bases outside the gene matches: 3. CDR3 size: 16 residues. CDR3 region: CASSLSLAGGIDTQYF. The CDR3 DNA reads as TGTGCCAGCAGTTTATCACTAGCGGGAGGTATAGATACGCAGTATTTT.

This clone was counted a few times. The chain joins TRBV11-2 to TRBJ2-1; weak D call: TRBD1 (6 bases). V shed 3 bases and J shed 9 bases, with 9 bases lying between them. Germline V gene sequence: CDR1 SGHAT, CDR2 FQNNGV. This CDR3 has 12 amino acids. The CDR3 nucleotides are TGTGCCAGCAGCTTGGGGGCGGCTGAGCAGTTCTTC. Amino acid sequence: CASSLGAAEQFF. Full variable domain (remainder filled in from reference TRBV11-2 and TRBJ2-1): EAGVAQSPRYKIIEKRQSVAFWCNPISGHATLYWYQQILGQGPKLLIQFQNNGVVDDSQLPKDRFSAERLKGVDSTLKIQPAKLEDSAVYLCASSLGAAEQFFGPGTRLTVL.

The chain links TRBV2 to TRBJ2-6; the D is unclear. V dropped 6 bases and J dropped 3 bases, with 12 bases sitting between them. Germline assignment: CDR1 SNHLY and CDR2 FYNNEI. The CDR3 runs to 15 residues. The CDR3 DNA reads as TGTGCCAGCAGCCCGACACCCTATGGGGCCAACGTCCTGACTTTC. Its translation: CASSPTPYGANVLTF.

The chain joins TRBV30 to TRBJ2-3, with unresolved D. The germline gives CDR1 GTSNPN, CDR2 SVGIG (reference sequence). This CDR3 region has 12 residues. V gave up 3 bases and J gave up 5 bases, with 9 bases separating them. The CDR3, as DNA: TGTGCCTGGAGCTCGTTCGGAGATACGCAGTATTTT. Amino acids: CAWSSFGDTQYF.